One sample yielded the 27 T cell receptor beta chains listed below, sequenced in a study of blood T cell repertoires in COVID-19. Assay used: immunoSEQ multiplex PCR; TCRdb lists only in-frame clones, some missing. Of under 200,000 clones listed, around nine tenths are singletons. Sequenced input: peripheral blood. The receptors were gathered from a man aged 18 to 29 with active or convalescent COVID-19.

Remarks on this clone: A junction boundary mismatches the germline segment, possibly from a read error. CDR3 amino acids: CASSSPNRGTHEQYF. In DNA, the CDR3 is TGTGCCAGCTCATCACCAAACAGGGGGACCCACGAGCAGTACTTC. This chain joins TRBV18 and TRBJ2-7; 8 nucleotides align to TRBD1. The CDR3 totals 15 residues. CDR1 is KGHSH, CDR2 LQKENI, per germline.

The chain recombines TRBV11-3 with TRBJ2-5; D gene ambiguous. Germline CDR1 reads SGHNT; CDR2 reads YENEEA. Trimming removed 8 bases from V and 0 bases from J, with 7 bases in between. This CDR3 contains 12 residues. CDR3 sequence reads: CASAHNQETQYF. In DNA, the CDR3 is TGTGCCAGCGCCCACAACCAAGAGACCCAGTACTTC.

The genes are TRBV19 and TRBJ1-5; 9 bases agree with TRBD1. The CDR3 has 15 residues. J lost 8 bases, V lost 7 bases, and 12 bases had no gene match. Germline CDR1 is LNHDA and CDR2 is SQIVND (reference sequence). In DNA form, the CDR3 reads TGTGCCAGTACCGTACTGGGACAGGGTTTCGAGCCCCAGCATTTT. It codes for CASTVLGQGFEPQHF.

This clone was recorded only once. The V gene is TRBV5-1, the J gene TRBJ2-3; TRBD2 aligns across 8 bases. The J segment lost 3 bases and the V segment lost 4 bases, leaving 13 bases of the junction unmatched. The CDR3 is 17 residues long. Germline loops: CDR1 SGHRS, CDR2 YFSETQ. As DNA, the CDR3 is TGCGCCAGCAGCACCCATCCCTCTCGCGGGGGGACAGATACGCAGTATTTT. This codes for CASSTHPSRGGTDTQYF.

V gene TRBV15 combines with J gene TRBJ1-4; D may be TRBD1 (5 bases). Deletions cut 0 bases from V and 6 bases from J, with 14 bases between. Germline lookup yields CDR1 LNHNV and CDR2 YYDKDF (reference sequence). The CDR3 runs 16 residues. CDR3 sequence reads: CATSRDLRVGDEKLFF. DNA for the CDR3: TGTGCCACCAGCAGAGATCTTCGGGTAGGGGATGAAAAACTGTTTTTT.

This clone was detected a few times. This chain joins TRBV7-9 and TRBJ1-1; 9 nucleotides line up with TRBD1. The V segment lost 4 bases and the J segment 10 bases; nucleotides outside the gene matches: 4. CDR1 and CDR2 from the germline V gene are SEHNR and FQNEAQ (reference sequence). The CDR3 consists of 12 residues. The CDR3 coding sequence is TGTGCCAGCAGCTCGGACAGGGGAACAGCTTTCTTT. Translating gives CASSSDRGTAFF.

The V call is TRBV14, the J call TRBJ1-1; no clear D gene. The germline V gene encodes CDR1 SGHDN and CDR2 FVKESK. V lost 0 bases and J lost 4, with 15 bases in between. This CDR3 comprises 16 residues. CDR3 in amino acids: CASSQEYPGLSTEAFF. Written as DNA, the CDR3 is TGTGCCAGCAGCCAAGAGTACCCGGGGTTGAGCACTGAAGCTTTCTTT.

The CDR3 is CASSARDRGLSRGYTF. In DNA form, the CDR3 reads TGTGCCAGCAGTGCCCGGGACAGGGGGCTGAGTAGAGGCTACACCTTC. The chain couples TRBV6-1 to TRBJ1-2, with 12 bases matching TRBD1. Losses at the gene ends were 4 bases for V and 8 bases for J; bases not matched to a gene: 11. Per germline, CDR1 MNHNS and CDR2 SASEGT. The CDR3 length is 16 residues.

This clone was found once. The chain joins TRBV5-4 to TRBJ1-1; a possible D gene is TRBD1 (5 bases). CDR3 length: 13 residues. Trimming cost V 6 bases and J 1 base, with 10 bases left between them. CDR1 is SGHNT and CDR2 is YYREEE in the germline V gene (reference sequence). This chain's CDR3 is CASTRTGNTEAFF. CDR3 coding DNA: TGTGCCAGCACCCGAACAGGGAACACTGAAGCTTTCTTT.

This clone has more than one count but fewer than ten. The rearrangement uses TRBV12-3 or TRBV12-4 and TRBJ2-2, with D hard to call. The CDR3 runs 11 residues. V lost 3 bases to trimming and J lost 7 bases, with 3 bases between them. The CDR3 region has the DNA TGTGCCAGCAGTTTCTTCGGGGAGCTGTTTTTT. It translates to CASSFFGELFF.

J is TRBJ2-1 and V is TRBV5-1; the match to TRBD2 covers 12 bases. V shed 1 base and J 4 bases; nucleotides not matched to a gene: 0. This CDR3 is built from 15 residues. Per germline, CDR1 SGHRS and CDR2 YFSETQ. CDR3 loop: CASSLTSGGYNEQFF. CDR3 DNA: TGCGCCAGCAGCTTGACTAGCGGGGGGTACAATGAGCAGTTCTTC.

This chain links TRBV19 with TRBJ1-5; the match to TRBD1 covers 7 bases. The germline gives CDR1 LNHDA, CDR2 SQIVND (reference sequence). V gave up 5 bases and J gave up 6 bases; unmatched junction bases: 4. The CDR3 runs to 13 residues. The CDR3 DNA reads as TGTGCCAGTAGTGCATACAGGGGTCAGCCCCAGCATTTT. The encoded protein is CASSAYRGQPQHF.

The chain recombines TRBV6-5 with TRBJ1-1; D unresolved. V was pared by 6 bases and J by 8 bases, with 10 bases between. CDR3 length: 11 residues. Looked up from germline, CDR1 is MNHEY and CDR2 is SVGAGI. CDR3: CASRSTTEAFF. CDR3 nucleotides: TGTGCCAGCAGGTCGACAACAGAAGCTTTCTTT.

This chain connects TRBV14 to TRBJ1-6; 7 bases match TRBD1. Trimming removed 3 bases from V and 7 bases from J; junction bases left unmatched: 6. Per the germline V gene, CDR1 is SGHDN and CDR2 is FVKESK. CDR3 length: 15 residues. The CDR3 nucleotides read TGTGCCAGCAGCCACCCGACAGGGCGGAATTCACCCCTCCACTTT. Amino acids: CASSHPTGRNSPLHF.

The sample holds one count of this clone. The V gene is TRBV7-2, the J gene TRBJ1-3; D possibly corresponds to TRBD1 (6 bases). The CDR3 totals 15 residues. Germline V gives CDR1 SGHTA, CDR2 FQGNSA. Deletions cut 3 bases from V and 3 bases from J, with 12 bases between. CDR3 in DNA: TGTGCCAGCAGCTTGGCAGGGGTCCTTGGAAACACCATATATTTT. Protein: CASSLAGVLGNTIYF.

The CDR3 here is CASSLNRLAHEQYV. The DNA for the CDR3 is TGTGCCAGCAGCTTAAATCGACTAGCCCACGAGCAGTACGTC. The chain joins TRBV7-8 to TRBJ2-7; TRBD2 aligns across 7 bases. CDR3 length: 14 amino acids. Per the germline V gene, CDR1 is SGHVS and CDR2 is FQNEAQ. V gave up 2 bases and J gave up 5 bases; unmatched junction bases: 6.

The V and J genes are TRBV5-1 and TRBJ1-4; 8 bases are a match to TRBD1. The CDR3 totals 15 residues. Germline V gene sequence: CDR1 SGHRS, CDR2 YFSETQ. The V gene end was trimmed by 3 bases and the J gene end by 7 bases; junction bases not matched to a gene: 8. The CDR3 sequence is CASSSTRGLGEKLFF. CDR3 in DNA: TGCGCCAGCAGCTCTACCAGGGGGCTCGGTGAAAAACTGTTTTTT.

The V call is TRBV28, the J call TRBJ2-3, with D possibly TRBD1 on 5 matching bases. CDR3 length equals 16 residues. The V and J ends lost 4 bases and 2 bases respectively, with 16 bases between them. Germline CDR1 and CDR2: MDHEN and SYDVKM. The CDR3 reads CASSSRQYTTTDTQYF. CDR3 coding DNA: TGTGCCAGCAGTTCTCGACAGTACACGACCACAGATACGCAGTATTTT.

J is TRBJ1-1 and V is TRBV6-1, with D possibly TRBD1 on 5 matching bases. V was clipped by 3 bases and J by 0 bases, with 8 bases between them. This CDR3 contains 14 residues. Germline V gives CDR1 MNHNS, CDR2 SASEGT. This CDR3 is CASSDGAVNTEAFF. CDR3 DNA: TGTGCCAGCAGTGATGGGGCCGTGAACACTGAAGCTTTCTTT.

The chain combines TRBV9 with TRBJ2-1; D is perhaps TRBD2 (6 bases). Deletions cut 0 bases from V and 5 bases from J, with 12 bases between. The CDR3 has 15 amino acids. Germline CDR1 SGDLS, CDR2 YYNGEE. CDR3 coding DNA: TGTGCCAGCAGCGTAGAGCCTAGCGACCACAATGAGCAGTTCTTC. Its protein product is CASSVEPSDHNEQFF. The full variable domain, in which reference TRBV9 and TRBJ2-1 provide the parts outside the CDR3, is DSGVTQTPKHLITATGQRVTLRCSPRSGDLSVYWYQQSLDQGLQFLIQYYNGEERAKGNILERFSAQQFPDLHSELNLSSLELGDSALYFCASSVEPSDHNEQFFGPGTRLTVL.

The gene calls are TRBV29-1 and TRBJ2-1; D unresolved. Trimming pared 7 bases from V and 3 bases from J, leaving 13 bases between. The CDR3 is 13 amino acids. Germline V gene sequence: CDR1 SQVTM, CDR2 ANQGSEA. CDR3 nucleotides: TGCAGCGCCGCGGCTCCGATCTACAATGAGCAGTTCTTC. Its translation: CSAAAPIYNEQFF.

The chain is built from TRBV7-9 and TRBJ2-1, with 7 bases fitting TRBD2. After removal of 4 bases from V and 2 bases from J, the junction contained 8 bases not matched to a gene. This CDR3 has 16 residues. Germline assignment: CDR1 SEHNR and CDR2 FQNEAQ (reference sequence). The CDR3 reads CASSSISGVTYNEQFF. DNA of the CDR3: TGTGCCAGCAGCTCGATAAGCGGGGTAACCTACAATGAGCAGTTCTTC.

The sample holds one count of this clone. The rearrangement links TRBV5-1 to TRBJ1-6; D possibly corresponds to TRBD1 (6 bases). The V gene's germline CDR1 is SGHRS and CDR2 YFSETQ. The CDR3 has 13 residues. Between the trimmed V and J ends, which lost 0 bases and 10 bases, there was a span of 8 bases. DNA of the CDR3: TGCGCCAGCAGCTTGGCAGGGGTATCACCCCTCCACTTT. It specifies CASSLAGVSPLHF.

The chain combines TRBV11-2 with TRBJ1-3; unclear D gene. The germline gives CDR1 SGHAT, CDR2 FQNNGV. The CDR3 has 15 amino acids. The V end was cut by 2 bases, the J end by 2 bases, with 10 bases between. In nucleotides, the CDR3 is TGTGCCAGCAGCTTACGAGGGCTGGCTGGAAACACCATATATTTT. This translates into CASSLRGLAGNTIYF.

CDR3 sequence reads: CASSVQETGLTNEKLFF. The CDR3 bases are TGTGCCAGCAGCGTCCAAGAAACAGGGTTGACTAATGAAAAACTGTTTTTT. This chain joins TRBV9 and TRBJ1-4; maybe TRBD1 (6 bases). The CDR3 sequence is 17 residues long. The V and J ends lost 2 bases and 2 bases respectively, with 16 bases between them. Germline assignment: CDR1 SGDLS and CDR2 YYNGEE.

This clone was recorded only once. CDR3 loop: CASSLGGRGNTGELFF. The CDR3 bases are TGTGCCAGCAGCTTAGGCGGGCGGGGGAACACCGGGGAGCTGTTTTTT. The chain recombines TRBV13 with TRBJ2-2, with D maybe TRBD2 (6 bases). Trimming removed 0 bases from V and 1 base from J, with 9 bases in between. In germline, CDR1 is PRHDT, CDR2 FYEKMQ (reference sequence). The CDR3 extends over 16 amino acids.

The V gene is TRBV2, the J gene TRBJ1-2; the match to TRBD1 covers 9 bases. V was pared by 6 bases and J by 6 bases, with 8 bases of the junction left unmatched. There are 14 residues in the CDR3. CDR1 is SNHLY and CDR2 is FYNNEI in the germline V gene. CDR3 in amino acids: CASSGRQGVHGYTF. The CDR3 DNA sequence: TGTGCCAGCAGCGGACGACAGGGGGTCCATGGCTACACCTTC.